This is a list of T cell receptor beta chains from one sample in a study of blood T cell repertoires in COVID-19. The assay was immunoSEQ multiplex PCR, and TCRdb's table has in-frame clones only and misses some. The data hold a few hundred thousand clones, with 85% observed a single time. The material sequenced was peripheral blood. Receptor source: a woman younger than 35 with acute or convalescent COVID-19. Both conserved end residues are part of each CDR3. D genes are given only for firm matches. A row's size may be missing; if present it is once, few, many or a size class.

V gene: TRBV28
J gene: TRBJ1-4
clone size: -
D gene: -
CDR3 protein: CASSFGRGSTNEKLFF
CDR3 DNA: TGTGCCAGCAGTTTCGGCCGGGGGTCAACTAATGAAAAACTGTTTTTT

V gene: TRBV2
J gene: TRBJ1-4
clone size: few
D gene: TRBD1
CDR3 protein: CASSLLMDRYNEKLFF
CDR3 DNA: TGTGCCAGCAGTTTGCTCATGGACAGGTATAATGAAAAACTGTTTTTT

V gene: TRBV5-4
J gene: TRBJ2-3
clone size: -
D gene: -
CDR3 protein: CASRLGSFGITDTQYF
CDR3 DNA: TGTGCCAGCAGACTAGGGTCATTCGGAATCACAGATACGCAGTATTTT

V gene: TRBV6-1
J gene: TRBJ2-7
clone size: -
D gene: -
CDR3 protein: CASSELGAGTYEQYF
CDR3 DNA: TGTGCCAGCAGTGAACTGGGAGCGGGCACCTACGAGCAGTACTTC

V gene: TRBV2
J gene: TRBJ2-3
clone size: -
D gene: -
CDR3 protein: CASSVQRGTDTQYF
CDR3 DNA: TGTGCCAGCAGTGTTCAGCGGGGCACAGATACGCAGTATTTT

V gene: TRBV18
J gene: TRBJ1-1
clone size: -
D gene: TRBD1
CDR3 protein: CASSSDRGLTEAFF
CDR3 DNA: TGTGCCAGCTCATCGGACAGGGGGCTAACTGAAGCTTTCTTT

V gene: TRBV19
J gene: TRBJ1-2
clone size: once
D gene: TRBD1
CDR3 protein: CASTPGQGNYGYTF
CDR3 DNA: TGTGCCAGTACTCCGGGACAGGGTAACTATGGCTACACCTTC

V gene: TRBV18
J gene: TRBJ2-7
clone size: -
D gene: -
CDR3 protein: CASSPPSQGKNEQYF
CDR3 DNA: TGTGCCAGCTCACCACCGTCGCAGGGGAAGAACGAGCAGTACTTC

V gene: TRBV28
J gene: TRBJ2-1
clone size: once
D gene: TRBD2
CDR3 protein: CASSSKSGASGKFEGDQQFF
CDR3 DNA: TGTGCCAGCAGTTCAAAGTCGGGGGCTAGCGGGAAATTCGAGGGGGATCAGCAGTTCTTC

V gene: TRBV24-1
J gene: TRBJ2-3
clone size: -
D gene: TRBD1
CDR3 protein: CATSDPWDRSSTDTQYF
CDR3 DNA: TGTGCCACCAGTGATCCTTGGGACAGGTCTAGCACAGATACGCAGTATTTT

V gene: TRBV19
J gene: TRBJ1-5
clone size: few
D gene: TRBD1
CDR3 protein: CASSLRDRDSRPQHF
CDR3 DNA: TGTGCCAGTAGTCTCCGGGACAGGGACTCTCGGCCCCAGCATTTT

V gene: TRBV1
J gene: TRBJ1-6
clone size: -
D gene: -
CDR3 protein: CTSSHTGGDNSPLHF
CDR3 DNA: TGCACCAGCAGCCACACAGGGGGAGATAATTCACCCCTCCACTTT

V gene: TRBV6-5
J gene: TRBJ1-1
clone size: -
D gene: -
CDR3 protein: CASSLRLGGNTEAFF
CDR3 DNA: TGTGCCAGCAGCCTGCGCCTGGGGGGGAACACTGAAGCTTTCTTT

V gene: TRBV5-1
J gene: TRBJ2-2
clone size: -
D gene: -
CDR3 protein: CASERTRCVRWRVTGELFF
CDR3 DNA: TGCGCCAGCGAGAGAACGCGATGCGTAAGGTGGAGGGTCACCGGGGAGCTGTTTTTT

V gene: TRBV28
J gene: TRBJ2-3
clone size: -
D gene: TRBD2
CDR3 protein: CASLGTSGETDTQYF
CDR3 DNA: TGTGCCAGCCTGGGGACTAGCGGGGAAACAGATACGCAGTATTTT

V gene: TRBV28
J gene: TRBJ1-5
clone size: -
D gene: -
CDR3 protein: CASSPPGGLGNQPQHF
CDR3 DNA: TGTGCCAGCTCCCCCCCGGGGGGGCTTGGGAATCAGCCCCAGCATTTT

V gene: TRBV14
J gene: TRBJ2-5
clone size: -
D gene: -
CDR3 protein: CASSQGLGLGGETQYF
CDR3 DNA: TGTGCCAGCAGCCAAGGTCTAGGTTTGGGTGGAGAGACCCAGTACTTC

V gene: TRBV15
J gene: TRBJ2-7
clone size: -
D gene: -
CDR3 protein: CATTQGYSYEQYF
CDR3 DNA: TGTGCCACCACTCAGGGTTACTCCTACGAGCAGTACTTC

V gene: TRBV5-1
J gene: TRBJ2-1
clone size: -
D gene: TRBD1
CDR3 protein: CASSRNTGGYNEQFF
CDR3 DNA: TGCGCCAGCAGCCGAAATACAGGGGGCTACAATGAGCAGTTCTTC

V gene: TRBV7-2
J gene: TRBJ2-3
clone size: -
D gene: TRBD2
CDR3 protein: CASSLWEGSAADTQYF
CDR3 DNA: TGTGCCAGCAGCTTATGGGAGGGTTCGGCGGCAGATACGCAGTATTTT

V gene: TRBV18
J gene: TRBJ2-7
clone size: once
D gene: TRBD1
CDR3 protein: CASSPGQGTSYEQYF
CDR3 DNA: TGTGCCAGCTCACCAGGACAGGGGACCTCCTACGAGCAGTACTTC

V gene: TRBV20-1
J gene: TRBJ2-7
clone size: -
D gene: TRBD1
CDR3 protein: CSALTGYEQYF
CDR3 DNA: TGCAGTGCTTTGACAGGGTACGAGCAGTACTTC

V gene: TRBV19
J gene: TRBJ2-3
clone size: few
D gene: -
CDR3 protein: CASSMRELGKTDTQYF
CDR3 DNA: TGTGCCAGTAGTATGAGGGAGTTGGGGAAGACAGATACGCAGTATTTT

V gene: TRBV7-6
J gene: TRBJ2-1
clone size: -
D gene: -
CDR3 protein: CASSRVRGADYNEQFF
CDR3 DNA: TGTGCCAGCAGCCGGGTCCGGGGAGCGGACTACAATGAGCAGTTCTTC

V gene: TRBV6-5
J gene: TRBJ2-3
clone size: -
D gene: -
CDR3 protein: CASRRGGVKGTQYF
CDR3 DNA: TGTGCCAGCAGGAGGGGGGGAGTTAAAGGTACGCAGTATTTT

V gene: TRBV6-1
J gene: TRBJ1-3
clone size: -
D gene: -
CDR3 protein: CASSDHGSGNTIYF
CDR3 DNA: TGTGCCAGCAGTGACCACGGCTCTGGAAACACCATATATTTT

V gene: TRBV28
J gene: TRBJ1-1
clone size: -
D gene: -
CDR3 protein: CASSPQQGFWNTEAFF
CDR3 DNA: TGTGCCAGCAGTCCGCAACAGGGTTTCTGGAACACTGAAGCTTTCTTT

V gene: TRBV6-6
J gene: TRBJ1-6
clone size: once
D gene: -
CDR3 protein: CASSHKNAYNSPLHF
CDR3 DNA: TGTGCCAGCAGTCACAAGAACGCTTATAATTCACCCCTCCACTTT

V gene: TRBV19
J gene: TRBJ1-4
clone size: few
D gene: -
CDR3 protein: CASSISLLRGEKLFF
CDR3 DNA: TGTGCCAGTAGTATCAGCCTACTAAGAGGTGAAAAACTGTTTTTT

V gene: TRBV9
J gene: TRBJ1-2
clone size: -
D gene: -
CDR3 protein: CASSAEPYGYTF
CDR3 DNA: TGTGCCAGCAGCGCCGAGCCATATGGCTACACCTTC

V gene: TRBV5-8
J gene: TRBJ1-5
clone size: -
D gene: TRBD1
CDR3 protein: CASSGTGDQPQHF
CDR3 DNA: TGTGCCAGCAGCGGGACAGGGGATCAGCCCCAGCATTTT

V gene: TRBV5-4
J gene: TRBJ2-7
clone size: -
D gene: -
CDR3 protein: CASSLEAGVNEQYF
CDR3 DNA: TGTGCCAGCAGCTTGGAGGCAGGGGTGAACGAGCAGTACTTC

V gene: TRBV5-6
J gene: TRBJ2-1
clone size: -
D gene: -
CDR3 protein: CASSRKRGGTYNEQFF
CDR3 DNA: TGTGCCAGCAGCCGCAAGCGAGGGGGTACCTACAATGAGCAGTTCTTC